This passage covers 8 T cell receptor beta chains from one sample sequenced in a study of blood T cells in healthy people across ages (dated by TCRdb to between 2014 and 2017). The library was prepared using 5' RACE. The data were produced on an Illumina HiSeq 2500. A second PCR of 7 to 11 cycles was run with a J-beta primer mix and a sample-barcoded 5' primer. TCRdb reran the public reads through fastp at Q25 and MiXCR, keeping productive beta chains. CDR3 protein sequences are deduplicated, and each keeps its most common genes and DNA. The sample table records 1.5 million or so distinct CDR3 sequences; roughly 43% of these occur just once. The biggest ten clones account for about 4.1% of the sample. The sequenced sample was blood. These TCRs come from a young woman in good health.

This clonotype appeared a few times. The CDR3 region has the DNA TGCAGCGTTCGGAACAGCGACTACAATGAGCAGTTCTTC. It specifies CSVRNSDYNEQFF. The V and J genes are TRBV29-1 and TRBJ2-1, with unresolved D. CDR1 and CDR2 from the germline V gene are SQVTM and ANQGSEA. Trimming stripped 5 bases from V and 3 bases from J, with 11 bases between. The CDR3 totals 13 residues.

A few counts support this clonotype. The gene calls are TRBV4-3 and TRBJ2-1; 7 nucleotides agree with TRBD1. V gave up 4 bases and J gave up 6 bases; unmatched junction bases: 6. This CDR3 comprises 14 residues. The germline V gene encodes CDR1 LGHNA and CDR2 YSLEER. The CDR3 DNA sequence: TGCGCCAGCAGCCCCGGGACAGACACCAATGAGCAGTTCTTC. It yields the protein CASSPGTDTNEQFF.

The chain joins TRBV7-9 to TRBJ2-5; D tentatively fits TRBD1 or TRBD2 (5 bases each). Gene TRBJ2-7 matches the end of the DNA better, so the J call may be wrong. CDR3 length: 16 amino acids. Germline V CDR1 and CDR2: SEHNR, FQNEAQ (reference sequence). CDR3 in DNA: TGTGCCAGCAGCTTAGGGGGGACGGAGTATTGGAACGAGCAGTACTTC. It yields the protein CASSLGGTEYWNEQYF.

Details on this clonotype: At one of its ends the junction is not consistent with the germline gene, which may arise from a read error. The chain carries TRBV27 and TRBJ1-4, with D uncertain. CDR3 length equals 15 residues. The germline V gene encodes CDR1 MNHEY and CDR2 SMNVEV (reference sequence). The CDR3: CASSLSWSSSEKLFF. CDR3 nucleotides: TGTGCCAGCAGTCTATCATGGAGTTCCAGTGAAAAACTGTTTTTT.

The rearrangement links TRBV6-5 to TRBJ2-5, with 9 bases fitting TRBD2. The CDR3 extends over 15 amino acids. Germline V gives CDR1 MNHEY, CDR2 SVGAGI. The V gene end was trimmed by 0 bases and the J gene end by 5 bases; junction bases not matched to a gene: 4. CDR3: CASSYSREGRETQYF. DNA for the CDR3: TGTGCCAGCAGTTACTCGCGGGAGGGCCGCGAGACCCAGTACTTC.

V usage is TRBV6-5 and J usage is TRBJ1-1; D not resolved. Germline assignment: CDR1 MNHEY and CDR2 SVGAGI. Trimming took 2 bases from V and 5 from J, leaving 15 bases between them. The CDR3 extends over 15 amino acids. The CDR3: CASSYRHSQSTEAFF. The CDR3 nucleotides read TGTGCCAGCAGTTACAGGCACAGCCAATCAACTGAAGCTTTCTTT.

This clonotype was detected only a few times. This chain connects TRBV5-1 to TRBJ2-7; 9 bases agree with TRBD1. With V trimmed by 4 bases and J by 5 bases, 10 bases remained unmatched. Germline-derived CDR1 and CDR2 are SGHRS and YFSETQ. CDR3 size: 15 residues. The CDR3 sequence: CASSTTGTGSHEQYF. In nucleotides, the CDR3 is TGCGCCAGCAGCACCACCGGGACAGGGTCCCACGAGCAGTACTTC.

CDR3 residues: CASSFFGVKETQYF. The CDR3 bases are TGTGCCAGCAGCTTCTTCGGGGTCAAGGAGACCCAGTACTTC. This chain uses TRBV7-2 with TRBJ2-7; the D gene is possibly TRBD2 (5 bases). The last part of the DNA fits TRBJ2-5 better; the J call may be wrong. Germline CDR1 SGHTA, CDR2 FQGNSA. The CDR3 is 14 residues long.